The present T cell receptor (beta chain) was sequenced within a study of response to subunit inactivated influenza vaccine. Whole-study findings and limits: The authors suggested that few new T cells are recruited per seasonal influenza vaccination.

This clonotype was seen more than once but under ten times. Its antigen is not known. Each CDR3 protein gets one entry after TCRdb re-called the RT-PCR reads with MiXCR. Counted here are 170,000 or so distinct CDR3 sequences, about 10% occurring once; the ten biggest clones make up roughly 40%. V lost 0 bases to trimming and J lost 4 bases; unmatched junction nucleotides: 1. The CDR3 covers 14 residues. The germline CDR1 and CDR2 sequences are SGDLS and YYNGEE. The chain carries TRBV9 and TRBJ2-1; TRBD2 matches at 7 bases. The sequencing used CD8+ T cells sorted from PBMCs, collected approximately 25 months after vaccination. The receptor comes from a man aged 45 to 70 who received an inactivated influenza vaccine. For the CDR3, the DNA is TGTGCCAGCAGCGTAGCTAGCGGATACAATGAGCAGTTCTTC. It specifies CASSVASGYNEQFF.